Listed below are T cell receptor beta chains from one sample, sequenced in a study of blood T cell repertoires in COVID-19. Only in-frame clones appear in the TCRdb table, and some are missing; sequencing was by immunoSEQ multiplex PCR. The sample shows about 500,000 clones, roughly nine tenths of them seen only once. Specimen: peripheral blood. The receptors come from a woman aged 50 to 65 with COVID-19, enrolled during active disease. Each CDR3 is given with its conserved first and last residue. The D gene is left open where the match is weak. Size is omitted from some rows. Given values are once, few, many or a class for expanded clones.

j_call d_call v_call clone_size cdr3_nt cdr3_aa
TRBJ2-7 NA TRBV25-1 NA TGTGCCAGCAGGGGGCAGGAGTACTACGAGCAGTACTTC CASRGQEYYEQYF
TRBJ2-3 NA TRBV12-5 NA TGTGCTAGTGGTCTGCAGGGTTTCACAGATACGCAGTATTTT CASGLQGFTDTQYF
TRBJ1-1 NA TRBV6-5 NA TGTGCCAGCAGAGACAGTATGAACACTGAAGCTTTCTTT CASRDSMNTEAFF
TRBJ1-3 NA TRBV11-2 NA TGTGCCAGCAGCGTAGGGACAGGAAACACCATATATTTT CASSVGTGNTIYF
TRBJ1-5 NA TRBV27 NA TGTGCCAGCAGTTTACAGGGTTGGAATCAGCCCCAGCATTTT CASSLQGWNQPQHF
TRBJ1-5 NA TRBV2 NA TGTGCCAGCAGCCCTTCGACACTTCCAAATCAGCCCCAGCATTTT CASSPSTLPNQPQHF
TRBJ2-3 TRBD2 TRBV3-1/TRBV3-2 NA TGTGCCAGCAGCATAGCGGGGGGTGGCACAGATACGCAGTATTTT CASSIAGGGTDTQYF
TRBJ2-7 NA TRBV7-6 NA TGTGCCAGCAGCCAGATACAGGGAGGGGGATACGAGCAGTACTTC CASSQIQGGGYEQYF
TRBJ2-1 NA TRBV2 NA TGTGCCAGCAGCTCCGCAGAGGCTTTTGGCAATGAGCAGTTCTTC CASSSAEAFGNEQFF
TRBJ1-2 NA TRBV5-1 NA TGCGCCAGCAGCGTCAGCCGGGACTATGGCTACACCTTC CASSVSRDYGYTF
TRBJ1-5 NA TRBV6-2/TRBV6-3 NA TGTGCCAGCAGCCCTACCGGGGTCCGGGGCAATCAGCCCCAGCATTTT CASSPTGVRGNQPQHF
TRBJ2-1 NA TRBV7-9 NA TGTGCCAGCGACCGTAGGGGGGGGTCATCCTACAATGAGCAGTTCTTC CASDRRGGSSYNEQFF
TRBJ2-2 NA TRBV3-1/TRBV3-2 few TGTGCCAGCAGCCCTAGAGTAGGAGGGGACGGGGAGCTGTTTTTT CASSPRVGGDGELFF
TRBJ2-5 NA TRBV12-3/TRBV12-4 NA TGTGCCAGCAGTTTACCTCTAGGAGAGACCCAGTACTTC CASSLPLGETQYF
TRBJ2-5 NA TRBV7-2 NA TGTGCCAGCAGCTTAAGGGGGGGCCGGGAGACCCAGTACTTC CASSLRGGRETQYF
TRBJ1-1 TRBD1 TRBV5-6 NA TGTGCCAGCAGCCACAGGGGGGCTGAAGCTTTCTTT CASSHRGAEAFF
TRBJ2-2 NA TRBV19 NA TGTGCCAGTAGTTCCCGGACATCTGCGAACACCGGGGAGCTGTTTTTT CASSSRTSANTGELFF
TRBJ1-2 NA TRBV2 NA TGTGCCAGCAAAGAGACAGGCTATGGCTACACCTTC CASKETGYGYTF
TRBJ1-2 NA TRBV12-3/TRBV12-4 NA TGTGCCAGCAGTAGGGGACACCCGGACGGCTACACCTTC CASSRGHPDGYTF
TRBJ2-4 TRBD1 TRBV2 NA TGTGCCAGCAGTGAAGGTGGGGGACAGGGCAACATTCAGTACTTC CASSEGGGQGNIQYF
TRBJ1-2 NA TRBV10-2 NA TGCGCCAGCAGTCCCAGGAGGGAGGGCTACACCTTC CASSPRREGYTF
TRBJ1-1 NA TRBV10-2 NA TGCGCCAGCAGTGGGGGCGGGATCGGAAACACTGAAGCTTTCTTT CASSGGGIGNTEAFF
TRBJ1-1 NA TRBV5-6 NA TGTGCCAGCAGCTCGGGGGGCGGACCTGAAGCTTTCTTT CASSSGGGPEAFF
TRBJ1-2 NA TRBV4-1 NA TGCGCCAGCAGCCTAAAAGATGTTGATGTCAGCCCGGGAGGCTACACCTTC CASSLKDVDVSPGGYTF
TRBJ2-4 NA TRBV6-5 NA TGTGCCACCTCGCGAGGGGGGGATACCAAAAACATTCAGTACTTC CATSRGGDTKNIQYF
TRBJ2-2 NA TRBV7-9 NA TGTGCCAGCTATGGGGCCCCGCGAGAGCTGTTTTTT CASYGAPRELFF
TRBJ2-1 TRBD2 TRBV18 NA TGTGCCAGCTCATCCGCGCCGGGGGGCAATGAGCAGTTCTTC CASSSAPGGNEQFF
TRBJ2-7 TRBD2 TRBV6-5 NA TGTGCCACAACGCTGGGGGGGAGCTACGAGCAGTACTTC CATTLGGSYEQYF
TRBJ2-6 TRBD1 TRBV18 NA TGTGCCAGCTCACGAGACAGGGTGGAACCTGGGGCCAACGTCCTGACTTTC CASSRDRVEPGANVLTF
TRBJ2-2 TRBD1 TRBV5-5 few TGTGCCAGCAGCTTGGAGGGGGCTATCGGGGAGCTGTTTTTT CASSLEGAIGELFF
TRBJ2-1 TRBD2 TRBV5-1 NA TGCGCCAGCAGCTTGGCCGAGGGTAGCGGGGCCCCTTTCTTC CASSLAEGSGAPFF
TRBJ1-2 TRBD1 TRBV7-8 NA TGTGCCAGCAGCCCAGGACAGGGCGGCTACACCTTC CASSPGQGGYTF